Below, 5 T cell receptor beta chains from the same sample are listed, as sequenced in a study of cytomegalovirus exposure and HLA in healthy donors. Here immunoSEQ multiplex PCR was the method, and the copy in TCRdb shows in-frame clones only, minus some. The data contain some 75,000 clones, 96% of them singletons. The sample comprised PBMCs. These receptors were obtained from a woman under 30 in good health and CMV-seronegative.

The chain is built from TRBV27 and TRBJ2-5; D is possibly TRBD1 (5 bases). The V gene lost 2 bases and the J gene lost 5 bases, with 12 bases spanning the gap. The CDR3 consists of 14 residues. Germline V gene sequence: CDR1 MNHEY, CDR2 SMNVEV (reference sequence). For the CDR3, the DNA is TGTGCCAGCAGTTTAGCAGGGTTCAGGGAGACCCAGTACTTC. This encodes CASSLAGFRETQYF.

The chain's CDR3 is CASSAGTGIGTIYF. The CDR3 DNA sequence: TGTGCCAGCAGCGCCGGGACAGGGATCGGCACCATATATTTT. The rearrangement joins TRBV5-6 to TRBJ1-3; TRBD1 matches at 9 bases. Germline CDR1 is SGHDT and CDR2 is YYEEEE. The V gene end was trimmed by 4 bases and the J gene end by 9 bases; junction bases not matched to a gene: 8. The CDR3 totals 14 residues.

The genes are TRBV6-6 and TRBJ1-1, with TRBD1 matching over 7 bases. The CDR3 runs 11 residues. The junction had 2 bases not matched to a gene; V was cut back by 5 bases and J by 8 bases. Germline CDR1 MNHNY, CDR2 SVGAGI (reference sequence). CDR3 DNA sequence: TGTGCCAGCAGTAGGGACAGCGAAGCTTTCTTT. Encoded protein: CASSRDSEAFF.

The chain recombines TRBV2 with TRBJ2-7; no firm D call. Germline-derived CDR1 and CDR2 are SNHLY and FYNNEI. With 2 bases removed from V and 2 bases from J, the gap between germline ends came to 25 bases. The CDR3 runs to 19 residues. CDR3 DNA: TGTGCCAGCAGTGAACATCGTTTAGTATTTGCGGCATTTCCCTACGAGCAGTACTTC. Its protein is CASSEHRLVFAAFPYEQYF.

The gene calls are TRBV6-6 and TRBJ2-1; maybe TRBD2 (5 bases). V lost 2 bases and J 7 bases, leaving 12 bases between the germline ends. Germline loops: CDR1 MNHNY, CDR2 SVGAGI (reference sequence). This CDR3 is built from 14 residues. CDR3 DNA sequence: TGTGCCAGCAGTTACCGTCAAGGGAGTAATGAGCAGTTCTTC. As protein: CASSYRQGSNEQFF.